This record covers a single T cell receptor beta chain. This clonotype was recorded many times. The antigen this receptor binds is unknown. No quality values exist for individual bases; no much larger clone is one base distant. The source of the sample is a study of T-cell reconstitution after alpha-beta-depleted transplantation in children (dated by TCRdb to 2016 to 2017). For the wider study: The study quantitatively tracked T-cell immune reconstitution after TCRalphabeta/CD19-depleted allogeneic hematopoietic cell transplantation in children using TCR repertoire profiling.

What the study reported, not specific to this receptor: Hyperexpanded clone frequencies declined over subsequent months; after one year, T-cell counts and TCRbeta diversity were mostly attributed to newly produced T cells. The apparently early alphabetaT-cell count recovery about two months after transplant was reportedly dependent on only several hundred rapidly expanded clones derived from non-depleted graft cells. The high TCRbeta diversity at day 60 in some patients was ascribed to recipient T cells and intrathymic progenitors that had survived conditioning.

V is clipped by 5 bases and J by 4 bases, and the sequence between their germline boundaries is 20 bases long. CDR1 SGHVS and CDR2 FNYEAQ are derived from the germline V gene. The CDR3 measures 17 amino acids from cysteine to phenylalanine. Here the CDR3 DNA is all that survives: 51 bases in frame from base 1. Interpreted using the paper, the treatment or condition label stands for: allogeneic hematopoietic cell transplantation with graft depleted of TCRalphabeta T cells and CD19 B cells. The transplant recipients were children given TCRalphabeta/CD19-depleted allogeneic hematopoietic cell grafts. Library construction relied on PCR. The sequencer listed for this sample is Illumina HiSeq 2500. TCR library preparation used molecular barcoding, with unique molecular identifiers applied to normalize quantification of the TCRbeta repertoire. TCRdb itself trimmed the public reads at Q25 with fastp, ran MiXCR and retained productive beta chains. Rows with a matching CDR3 protein are joined into one entry that keeps the most common DNA and genes. This sample holds hundreds of thousands of distinct CDR3 sequences; about 10% were observed only once. Roughly 2.1% of the sample goes to the ten largest clones.

The rearrangement joined TRBV7-6 to TRBJ2-2; the D gene remains uncertain. The sequenced sample was PBMCs, obtained before TCRalphabeta/CD19-depleted stem cell transplant. The sequence was collected from a child aged 2 to 9 with inherited bone marrow failure, due to receive a stem cell transplant. The nucleotide sequence reads TGTGCCAGCAGCCCTCGGACGGACCCTCGCGGCACCGGGGAGCTGTTTTTT. Translated, this gives CASSPRTDPRGTGELFF.